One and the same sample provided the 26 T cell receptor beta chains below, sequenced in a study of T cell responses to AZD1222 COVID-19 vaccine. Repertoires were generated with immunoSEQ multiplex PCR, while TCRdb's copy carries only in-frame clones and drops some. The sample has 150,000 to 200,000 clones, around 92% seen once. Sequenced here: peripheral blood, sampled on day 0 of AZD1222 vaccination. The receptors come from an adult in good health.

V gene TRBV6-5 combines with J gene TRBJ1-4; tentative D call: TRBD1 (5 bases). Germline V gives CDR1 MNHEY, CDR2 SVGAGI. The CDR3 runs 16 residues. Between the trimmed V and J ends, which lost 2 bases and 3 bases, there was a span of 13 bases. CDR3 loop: CASSYHGARANEKLFF. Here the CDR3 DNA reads TGTGCCAGCAGTTACCATGGGGCGAGGGCTAATGAAAAACTGTTTTTT.

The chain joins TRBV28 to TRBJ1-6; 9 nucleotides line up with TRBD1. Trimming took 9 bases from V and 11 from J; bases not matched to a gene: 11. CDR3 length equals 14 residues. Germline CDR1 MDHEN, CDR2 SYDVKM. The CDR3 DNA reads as TGTGCCAGTGTTATAGGACAGGGGTCTACACCCCTCCACTTT. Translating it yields CASVIGQGSTPLHF.

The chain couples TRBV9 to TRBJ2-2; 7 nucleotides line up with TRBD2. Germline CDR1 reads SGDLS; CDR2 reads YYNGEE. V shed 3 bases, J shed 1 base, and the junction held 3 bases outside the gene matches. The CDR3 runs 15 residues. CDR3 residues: CASSGRGVNTGELFF. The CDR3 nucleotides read TGTGCCAGCAGCGGACGGGGGGTGAACACCGGGGAGCTGTTTTTT.

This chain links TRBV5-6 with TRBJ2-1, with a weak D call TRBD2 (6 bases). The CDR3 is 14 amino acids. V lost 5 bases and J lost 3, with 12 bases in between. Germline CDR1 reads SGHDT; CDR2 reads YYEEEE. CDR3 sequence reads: CASRGTLYYNEQFF. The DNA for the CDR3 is TGTGCCAGCAGAGGGACTCTTTACTACAATGAGCAGTTCTTC.

CDR3 protein: CASSDPGGRYSNEQFF. CDR3 DNA sequence: TGTGCCAGCAGTGACCCGGGGGGTCGGTATAGCAATGAGCAGTTCTTC. The chain links TRBV2 to TRBJ2-1, with 7 bases lining up with TRBD2. J gave up 6 bases and V 3 bases, and 11 bases lay outside the gene matches. This CDR3 is built from 16 residues. Per the germline V gene, CDR1 is SNHLY and CDR2 is FYNNEI.

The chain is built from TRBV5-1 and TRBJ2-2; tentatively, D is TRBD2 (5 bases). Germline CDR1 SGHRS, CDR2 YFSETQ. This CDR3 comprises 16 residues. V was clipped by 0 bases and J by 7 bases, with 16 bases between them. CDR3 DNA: TGCGCCAGCAGCTTGGAACCCTCCGGGGTGGGCGGGGAGCTGTTTTTT. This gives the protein CASSLEPSGVGGELFF. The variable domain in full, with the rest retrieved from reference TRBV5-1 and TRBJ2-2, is KAGVTQTPRYLIKTRGQQVTLSCSPISGHRSVSWYQQTPGQGLQFLFEYFSETQRNKGNFPGRFSGRQFSNSRSEMNVSTLELGDSALYLCASSLEPSGVGGELFFGEGSRLTVL.

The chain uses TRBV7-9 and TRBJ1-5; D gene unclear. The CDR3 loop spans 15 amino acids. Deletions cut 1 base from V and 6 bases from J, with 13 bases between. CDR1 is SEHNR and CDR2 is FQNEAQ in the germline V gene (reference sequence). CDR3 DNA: TGTGCCAGCAGCTTAGGACCGGGAGTCGGTCAGCCCCAGCATTTT. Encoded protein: CASSLGPGVGQPQHF.

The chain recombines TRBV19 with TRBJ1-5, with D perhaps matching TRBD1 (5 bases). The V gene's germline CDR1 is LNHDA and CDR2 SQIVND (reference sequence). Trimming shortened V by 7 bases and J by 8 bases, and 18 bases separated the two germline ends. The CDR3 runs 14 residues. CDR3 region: CASISGGLGEPQHF. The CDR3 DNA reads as TGTGCCAGTATTAGCGGTGGACTAGGGGAGCCCCAGCATTTT.

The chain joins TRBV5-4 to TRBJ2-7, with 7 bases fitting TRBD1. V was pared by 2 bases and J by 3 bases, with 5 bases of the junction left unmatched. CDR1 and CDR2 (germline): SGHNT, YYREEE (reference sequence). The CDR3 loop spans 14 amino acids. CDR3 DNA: TGTGCCAGCAGCTTTGGGGGACAGAACTACGAGCAGTACTTC. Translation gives CASSFGGQNYEQYF.

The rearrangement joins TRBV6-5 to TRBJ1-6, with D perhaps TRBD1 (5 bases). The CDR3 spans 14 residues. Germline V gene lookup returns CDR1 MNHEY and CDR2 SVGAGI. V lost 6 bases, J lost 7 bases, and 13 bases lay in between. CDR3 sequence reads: CASRPGTENSPLHF. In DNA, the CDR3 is TGTGCCAGCAGACCAGGGACGGAGAATTCACCCCTCCACTTT.

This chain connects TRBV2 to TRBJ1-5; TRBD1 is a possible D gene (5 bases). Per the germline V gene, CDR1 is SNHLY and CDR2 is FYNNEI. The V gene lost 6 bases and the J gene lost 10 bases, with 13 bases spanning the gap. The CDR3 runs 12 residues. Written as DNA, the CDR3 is TGTGCCAGCAGAAGGGACGGGCACCCCCAGCATTTT. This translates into CASRRDGHPQHF.

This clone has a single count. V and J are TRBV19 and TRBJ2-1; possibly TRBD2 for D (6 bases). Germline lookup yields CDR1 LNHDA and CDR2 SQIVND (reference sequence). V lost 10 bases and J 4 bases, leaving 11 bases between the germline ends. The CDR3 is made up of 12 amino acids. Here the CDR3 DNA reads TGTGCCACCCGGGGGTTGTACAATGAGCAGTTCTTC. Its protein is CATRGLYNEQFF.

The chain's CDR3 is CAGRDRGASTDTQYF. The CDR3 DNA is TGTGCCGGCCGCGACAGGGGTGCCAGCACAGATACGCAGTATTTT. The chain links TRBV28 to TRBJ2-3; 8 bases align to TRBD1. J lost 0 bases, V lost 11 bases, and 10 bases had no gene match. Germline V gene sequence: CDR1 MDHEN, CDR2 SYDVKM. The CDR3 totals 15 residues.

The CDR3 loop reads CASIPAPGSYEQYF. For the CDR3, the DNA is TGTGCCAGCATTCCCGCCCCCGGATCCTACGAGCAGTACTTC. The rearrangement uses TRBV28 and TRBJ2-7; unclear D gene. CDR3 length: 14 residues. V lost 7 bases and J lost 1, with 14 bases in between. Germline CDR1 MDHEN, CDR2 SYDVKM.

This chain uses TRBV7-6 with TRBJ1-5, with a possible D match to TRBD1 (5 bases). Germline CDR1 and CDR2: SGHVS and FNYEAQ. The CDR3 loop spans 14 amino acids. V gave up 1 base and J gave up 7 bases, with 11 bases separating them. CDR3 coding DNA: TGTGCCAGCAGCTTAGGACAGAGGGGCCAGCCCCAGCATTTT. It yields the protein CASSLGQRGQPQHF.

Here the CDR3 reads CASSERLRQETQYF. The CDR3 bases are TGTGCCAGCAGCGAACGACTGAGACAAGAGACCCAGTACTTC. The V gene is TRBV11-2, the J gene TRBJ2-5; D unresolved. CDR3 length equals 14 residues. Per germline, CDR1 SGHAT and CDR2 FQNNGV. Trimming took off 5 bases at V and 2 bases at J, with 12 bases between the two ends.

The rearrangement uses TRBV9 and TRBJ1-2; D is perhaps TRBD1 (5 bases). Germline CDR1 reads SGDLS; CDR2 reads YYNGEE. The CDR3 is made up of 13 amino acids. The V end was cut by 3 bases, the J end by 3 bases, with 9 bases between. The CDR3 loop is CASSEGTDYGYTF. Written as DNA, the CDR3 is TGTGCCAGCAGCGAGGGGACGGACTATGGCTACACCTTC.

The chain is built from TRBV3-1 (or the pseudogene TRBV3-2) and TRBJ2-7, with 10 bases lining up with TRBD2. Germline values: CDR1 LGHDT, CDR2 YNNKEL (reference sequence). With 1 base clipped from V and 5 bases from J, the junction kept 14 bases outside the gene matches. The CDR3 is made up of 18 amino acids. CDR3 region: CASSQGGGLSGRADEQYF. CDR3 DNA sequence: TGTGCCAGCAGCCAAGGGGGCGGTTTAAGCGGGAGGGCCGACGAGCAGTACTTC.

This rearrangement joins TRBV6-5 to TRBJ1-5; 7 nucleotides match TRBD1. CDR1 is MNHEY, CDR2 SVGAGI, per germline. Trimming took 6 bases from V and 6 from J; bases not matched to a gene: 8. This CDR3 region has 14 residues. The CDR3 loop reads CASRQTGHSQPQHF. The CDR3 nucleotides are TGTGCCAGCAGACAGACAGGGCACAGTCAGCCCCAGCATTTT.

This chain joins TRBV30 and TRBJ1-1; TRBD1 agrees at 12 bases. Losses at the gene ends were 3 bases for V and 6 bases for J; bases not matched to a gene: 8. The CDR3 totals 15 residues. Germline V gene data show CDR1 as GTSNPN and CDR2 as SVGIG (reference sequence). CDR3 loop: CAWRGAGQGASEAFF. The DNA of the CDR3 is TGTGCCTGGAGAGGGGCGGGACAGGGGGCTTCTGAAGCTTTCTTT.

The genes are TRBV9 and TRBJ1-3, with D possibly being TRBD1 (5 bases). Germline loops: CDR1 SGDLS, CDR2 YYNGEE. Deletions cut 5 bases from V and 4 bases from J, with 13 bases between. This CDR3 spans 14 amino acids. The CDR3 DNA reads TGTGCCAGCAGTGGCCACGGGGACGGAAACACCATATATTTT. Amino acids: CASSGHGDGNTIYF.

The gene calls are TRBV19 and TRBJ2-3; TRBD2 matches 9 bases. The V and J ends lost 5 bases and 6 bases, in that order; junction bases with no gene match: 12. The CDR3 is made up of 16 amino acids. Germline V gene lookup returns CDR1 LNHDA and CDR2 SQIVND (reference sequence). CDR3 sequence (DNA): TGTGCCAGTAGTGGCCGAACTAGCGGGCCGTTGGATACGCAGTATTTT. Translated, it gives CASSGRTSGPLDTQYF. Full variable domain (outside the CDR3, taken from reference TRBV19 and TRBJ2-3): DGGITQSPKYLFRKEGQNVTLSCEQNLNHDAMYWYRQDPGQGLRLIYYSQIVNDFQKGDIAEGYSVSREKKESFPLTVTSAQKNPTAFYLCASSGRTSGPLDTQYFGPGTRLTVL.

In nucleotides, the CDR3 is TGTGCCAGCAGCTTGGGACAGGACATCATAAACAATGAAAAACTGTTTTTT. Its translation: CASSLGQDIINNEKLFF. This chain connects TRBV7-9 to TRBJ1-4; 8 nucleotides agree with TRBD1. The CDR3 is made up of 17 amino acids. CDR1 SEHNR and CDR2 FQNEAQ come from the germline V gene (reference sequence). Unmatched junction bases numbered 11, after V lost 3 bases and J lost 5 bases.

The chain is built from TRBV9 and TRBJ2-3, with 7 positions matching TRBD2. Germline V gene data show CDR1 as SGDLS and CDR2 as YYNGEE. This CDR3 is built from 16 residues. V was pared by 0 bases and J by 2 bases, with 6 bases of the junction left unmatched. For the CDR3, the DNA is TGTGCCAGCAGCGTAGACGGCGGGGGTGTCACAGATACGCAGTATTTT. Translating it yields CASSVDGGGVTDTQYF. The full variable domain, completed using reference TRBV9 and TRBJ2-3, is DSGVTQTPKHLITATGQRVTLRCSPRSGDLSVYWYQQSLDQGLQFLIQYYNGEERAKGNILERFSAQQFPDLHSELNLSSLELGDSALYFCASSVDGGGVTDTQYFGPGTRLTVL.

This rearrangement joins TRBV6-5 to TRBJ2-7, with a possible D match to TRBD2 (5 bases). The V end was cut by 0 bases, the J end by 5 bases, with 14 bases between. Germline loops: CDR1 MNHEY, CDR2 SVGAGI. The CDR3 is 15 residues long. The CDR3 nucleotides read TGTGCCAGCAGTTACTCTGGGGTAGTCGGGGACGAGCAGTACTTC. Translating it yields CASSYSGVVGDEQYF.

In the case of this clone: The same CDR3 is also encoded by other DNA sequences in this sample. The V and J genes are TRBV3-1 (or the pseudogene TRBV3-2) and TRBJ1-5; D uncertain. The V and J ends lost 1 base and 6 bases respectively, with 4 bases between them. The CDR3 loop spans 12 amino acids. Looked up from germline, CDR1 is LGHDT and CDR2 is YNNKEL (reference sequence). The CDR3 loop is CASSQGGQPQHF. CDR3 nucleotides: TGTGCCAGCAGCCAAGGGGGTCAGCCCCAGCATTTT.